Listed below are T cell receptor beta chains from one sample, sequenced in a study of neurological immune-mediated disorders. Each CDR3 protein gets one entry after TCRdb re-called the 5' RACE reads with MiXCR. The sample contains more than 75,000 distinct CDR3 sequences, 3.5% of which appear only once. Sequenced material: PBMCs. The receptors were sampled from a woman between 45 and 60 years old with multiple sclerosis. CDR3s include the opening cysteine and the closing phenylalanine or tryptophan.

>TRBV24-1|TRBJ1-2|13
CATSDFAFYGYTF
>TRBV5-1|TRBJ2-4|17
CASSPTGDSIAKNIQYF
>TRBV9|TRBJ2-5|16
CASSVDRGVYQETQYF
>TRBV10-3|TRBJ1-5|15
CAISESRASNQPQHF
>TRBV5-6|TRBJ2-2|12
CASRRTIGELFF
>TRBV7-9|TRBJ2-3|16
CASSRRRDSRTDTQYF
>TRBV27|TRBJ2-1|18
CASSQVTASGGTYNEQFF
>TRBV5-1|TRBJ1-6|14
CASSPGQGDSPLHF
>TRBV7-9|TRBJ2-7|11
CASSLGPMQYF
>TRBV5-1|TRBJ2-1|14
CASSPGLDPYEQFF
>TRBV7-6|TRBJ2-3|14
CASNYVGGTDTQYF
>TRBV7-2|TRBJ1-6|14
CASSRGSYNSPLHF
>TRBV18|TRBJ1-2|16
CASSPPITGGIYGYTF
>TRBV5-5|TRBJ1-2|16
CASSPEYGQGARGYTF
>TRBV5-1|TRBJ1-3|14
CASSASTAGNTIYF
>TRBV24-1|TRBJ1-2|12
CATSAGNYGYTF
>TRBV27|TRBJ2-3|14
CASSWTRDTDTQYF
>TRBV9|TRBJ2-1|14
CASSVGLQDNEQFF
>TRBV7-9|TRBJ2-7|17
CASSSQLHSSPSDEQYF
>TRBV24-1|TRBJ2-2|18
CATSDSFGSRSNTGELFF
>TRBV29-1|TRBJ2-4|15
CSVEDLQVAKNIQYF
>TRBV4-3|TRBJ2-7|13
CASSQEPGVEQYF
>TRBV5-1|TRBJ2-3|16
CASSSLAGGPADTQYF
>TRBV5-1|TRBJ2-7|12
CASSLTAYEQYF
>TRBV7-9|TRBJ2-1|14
CASSWGTEYNEQFF
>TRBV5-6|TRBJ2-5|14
CASSWGGERETQYF
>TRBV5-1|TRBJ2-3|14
CASSQGGNTDTQYF
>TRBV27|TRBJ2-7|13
CASSLSKNYEQYF
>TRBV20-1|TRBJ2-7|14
CSARRDTLIGEQYF
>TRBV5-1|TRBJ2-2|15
CASSLEQINTGELFF
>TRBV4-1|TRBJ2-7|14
CASSPSRGPYEQYF
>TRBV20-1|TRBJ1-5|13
CSAKGTVNQPQHF
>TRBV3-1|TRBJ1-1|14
CASSPAGADLEAFF
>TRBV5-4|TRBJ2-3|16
CASSSQGLAGTDTQYF
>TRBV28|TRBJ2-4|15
CASSSPGSKKNIQYF
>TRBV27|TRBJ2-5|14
CASSLGTYEETQYF
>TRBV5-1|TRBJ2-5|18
CASSSSTASGGRGETQYF
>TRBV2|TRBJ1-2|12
CASPSINYGYTF
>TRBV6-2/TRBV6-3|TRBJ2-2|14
CASSYLLATGELFF
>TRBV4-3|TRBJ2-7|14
CASSQRQGPYEQYF
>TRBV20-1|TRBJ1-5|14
CSARFSGSNQPQHF
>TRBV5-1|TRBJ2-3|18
CASSTTPPTAGGTDTQYF
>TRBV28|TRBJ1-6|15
CASAMTSGFISPLHF
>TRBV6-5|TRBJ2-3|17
CASSYSASGGYTDTQYF
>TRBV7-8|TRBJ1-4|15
CASSTYLEDNEKLFF
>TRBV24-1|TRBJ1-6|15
CATSEVSSYNSPLHF
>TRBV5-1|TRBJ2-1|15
CASSGGTGGWYEQFF
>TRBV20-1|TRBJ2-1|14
CSAYGVPPGNEQFF
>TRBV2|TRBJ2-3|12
CATAKFTDTQYF